A selection of T cell receptor beta chains follows, all from one sample in a study of blood T cell repertoires in COVID-19. The assay was immunoSEQ multiplex PCR, and TCRdb's table has in-frame clones only and misses some. The repertoire includes more than 300,000 clones, around 89% of them detected once, and roughly 1.7% sits in the top ten. The sample taken for sequencing was peripheral blood. Receptor source: a woman aged 25 to 45 with COVID-19, enrolled during active disease. CDR3s include the opening cysteine and the closing phenylalanine or tryptophan. The D gene is left open where the match is weak. For some rows the clone size is stated as once, few or many, or as a class when expanded; others skip it.

TRBJ1-1,NA,TRBV6-5,NA,TGTGCCAGCAGTTACTCCGTCAGGGGCCGGCGGGCTTTCTTT,CASSYSVRGRRAFF
TRBJ2-5,once,TRBV2,TRBD2,TGTGCCAGCAAAGGGACTAATCAAGAGACCCAGTACTTC,CASKGTNQETQYF
TRBJ2-7,NA,TRBV18,TRBD1,TGTGCCAGCTCCCCCGGGACAGGGATGAACGAGCAGTACTTC,CASSPGTGMNEQYF
TRBJ1-2,NA,TRBV6-2/TRBV6-3,TRBD1,TGTGCCAGCAGTTACGGGGGACAGCCTTATGGCTACACCTTC,CASSYGGQPYGYTF
TRBJ1-5,NA,TRBV4-1,NA,TGCGCCAGCAGCCGGGGGAGGGATCAGCCCCAGCATTTT,CASSRGRDQPQHF
TRBJ1-5,NA,TRBV2,NA,TGTGCCAGCAGTATACAGGGAAATCAGCCCCAGCATTTT,CASSIQGNQPQHF
TRBJ2-7,few,TRBV30,NA,TGTGCCTGGAGTCCGACTACGAGGTCCTACGAGCAGTACTTC,CAWSPTTRSYEQYF
TRBJ2-3,once,TRBV19,TRBD2,TGTGCCAGTAGTATGAAGTTACTAGCGGGGGCTGGAGATACGCAGTATTTT,CASSMKLLAGAGDTQYF
TRBJ2-3,NA,TRBV7-9,TRBD2,TGTGCCAGCAGCGCCCTAGCGGGGGCCAGGGATACGCAGTATTTT,CASSALAGARDTQYF
TRBJ2-1,NA,TRBV19,TRBD2,TGTGCCAGTAGTATAGACCAAGCGGGGGGGCTTATTGAGCAGTTCTTC,CASSIDQAGGLIEQFF
TRBJ1-1,NA,TRBV9,NA,TGTGCCAGCAGCCCCAGACAGACCGATCTGAACACTGAAGCTTTCTTT,CASSPRQTDLNTEAFF
TRBJ1-1,NA,TRBV19,TRBD1,TGTGCCAGTACTAGACAGGGAGGAACTGAAGCTTTCTTT,CASTRQGGTEAFF
TRBJ2-5,few,TRBV7-2,NA,TGTGCCAGCAGCCTCCTTTACCAAGAGACCCAGTACTTC,CASSLLYQETQYF
TRBJ2-2,once,TRBV27,TRBD2,TGTGCCAGCAGTTGGGGGGAGGGCGGGGAGCTGTTTTTT,CASSWGEGGELFF
TRBJ1-3,NA,TRBV9,NA,TGTGCCAGCAGCGTAGGGGCAGTCGGGAGCTCTGGAAACACCATATATTTT,CASSVGAVGSSGNTIYF
TRBJ1-1,NA,TRBV27,TRBD1,TGTGCCAGCAGTTACAGGGGGCGGGAAACTGAAGCTTTCTTT,CASSYRGRETEAFF
TRBJ1-2,NA,TRBV27,NA,TGTGCCAGCAGTAATGCAGGGGAGATTGGGTATGGCTACACCTTC,CASSNAGEIGYGYTF
TRBJ1-6,NA,TRBV6-5,NA,TGTGCCAGCAGAGCAAGCTCCTATAATTCACCCCTCCACTTT,CASRASSYNSPLHF